Presented here are 26 T cell receptor beta chains from one specimen sequenced in a study of blood T cell repertoires in COVID-19. The repertoire was sequenced with immunoSEQ multiplex PCR; TCRdb's copy has only in-frame clones and lacks some. The data show 300,000 to 400,000 clones, about 87% seen once. The source material was peripheral blood. These receptors all stem from a woman aged 45 to 65 who had recovered from COVID-19.

V is TRBV9 and J is TRBJ2-2, with 7 bases that match TRBD2. Germline CDR1 and CDR2: SGDLS and YYNGEE. After removal of 0 bases from V and 6 bases from J, the junction contained 5 bases not matched to a gene. CDR3 length: 15 amino acids. The CDR3 DNA reads as TGTGCCAGCAGCGTAGCGGTCCGGGGGGCCGGGGAGCTGTTTTTT. The encoded protein is CASSVAVRGAGELFF.

The chain couples TRBV21-1 to TRBJ2-7; the table's D call, TRBD2, was not checked against the DNA. TRBV21-1 is termed a pseudogene. The CDR3 loop spans 15 amino acids. This chain's CDR3 is CAKRQRMGAPYEQYF. CDR3 nucleotide sequence: TGTGCGAAAAGGCAGAGGATGGGAGCCCCCTACGAGCAGTACTTC.

The V call is TRBV29-1, the J call TRBJ2-7; weak D call: TRBD2 (6 bases). Deletions cut 6 bases from V and 2 bases from J, with 11 bases between. The CDR3 runs to 12 residues. The germline CDR1 and CDR2 sequences are SQVTM and ANQGSEA. CDR3 coding DNA: TGCAGCGTCGGAGGGACGGCCTACGAGCAGTACTTC. Its protein is CSVGGTAYEQYF.

The chain is built from TRBV28 and TRBJ2-7; D perhaps matches TRBD2 (6 bases). Per germline, CDR1 MDHEN and CDR2 SYDVKM. V dropped 1 base and J dropped 9 bases, with 19 bases sitting between them. The length of the CDR3 is 15 residues. The CDR3 DNA sequence: TGTGCCAGCAGTTTATTCGGTGCGGGGCCGGCGGTGCAGTACTTC. Amino acid sequence: CASSLFGAGPAVQYF.

The chain combines TRBV7-2 with TRBJ1-4, with TRBD1 as a possible D gene (5 bases). With 5 bases removed from V and 0 bases from J, the gap between germline ends came to 19 bases. This CDR3 has 18 residues. Germline CDR1 SGHTA, CDR2 FQGNSA. CDR3 sequence reads: CASSVGRGLGSTNEKLFF. CDR3 DNA: TGTGCCAGCAGCGTAGGGAGGGGTCTGGGGTCAACTAATGAAAAACTGTTTTTT.

The genes are TRBV30 and TRBJ2-6, with D unclear. In germline, CDR1 is GTSNPN, CDR2 SVGIG (reference sequence). This CDR3 comprises 16 residues. Trimming took 0 bases from V and 0 from J, leaving 9 bases between them. This CDR3 is CAWSVSFSSGANVLTF. CDR3 bases: TGTGCCTGGAGTGTAAGTTTCAGCTCTGGGGCCAACGTCCTGACTTTC.

The chain employs TRBV6-5 and TRBJ2-7; 7 bases match TRBD1. V lost 7 bases to trimming and J lost 3 bases; unmatched junction nucleotides: 6. This CDR3 has 13 amino acids. Per the germline V gene, CDR1 is MNHEY and CDR2 is SVGAGI. The CDR3 spells CASNDRVGYEQYF. Written as DNA, the CDR3 is TGTGCCAGCAACGACAGGGTGGGCTACGAGCAGTACTTC.

The V and J genes are TRBV7-9 and TRBJ2-4; the D gene is possibly TRBD2 (6 bases). CDR3 length: 15 amino acids. Germline CDR1 SEHNR, CDR2 FQNEAQ (reference sequence). V dropped 4 bases and J dropped 4 bases, with 14 bases sitting between them. The CDR3 DNA reads TGTGCCAGCAGCTCCAGGGAGGAAGGGAAAAACATTCAGTACTTC. It encodes CASSSREEGKNIQYF.

The chain links TRBV18 to TRBJ1-5; 7 bases are a match to TRBD1. Looked up from germline, CDR1 is KGHSH and CDR2 is LQKENI. CDR3 size: 15 residues. J gave up 2 bases and V 4 bases, and 5 bases lay outside the gene matches. The CDR3 region is CASSRTGEGNQPQHF. In DNA form, the CDR3 reads TGTGCCAGCTCACGAACAGGGGAAGGCAATCAGCCCCAGCATTTT.

The rearrangement joins TRBV2 to TRBJ2-7; 8 bases match TRBD1. The V gene end was trimmed by 7 bases and the J gene end by 4 bases; junction bases not matched to a gene: 12. The CDR3 consists of 15 residues. In germline, CDR1 is SNHLY, CDR2 FYNNEI. Here the CDR3 reads CASTVGRGLKYEQYF. CDR3 in DNA: TGTGCCAGCACAGTCGGCAGGGGGCTAAAGTACGAGCAGTACTTC.

The rearrangement joins TRBV6-5 to TRBJ2-2, with 8 bases that match TRBD2. V shed 8 bases and J 6 bases; nucleotides not matched to a gene: 5. This CDR3 has 13 residues. CDR1 is MNHEY and CDR2 is SVGAGI in the germline V gene. The CDR3 DNA is TGTGCCAGCGGCGGGGGGATCGCCGGGGAGCTGTTTTTT. Its translation: CASGGGIAGELFF.

The chain recombines TRBV10-3 with TRBJ1-2; TRBD1 aligns across 8 bases. Losses at the gene ends were 4 bases for V and 7 bases for J; bases not matched to a gene: 5. The CDR3 sequence is 13 residues long. Germline CDR1 ENHRY, CDR2 SYGVKD. Here the CDR3 reads CAISAGDRSGYTF. The CDR3 region has the DNA TGTGCCATCAGTGCCGGGGACAGGAGTGGCTACACCTTC.

The genes are TRBV10-3 and TRBJ2-3; TRBD2 aligns across 14 bases. The J segment lost 5 bases and the V segment lost 8 bases, leaving 9 bases of the junction unmatched. Germline V gene data show CDR1 as ENHRY and CDR2 as SYGVKD. This CDR3 is built from 16 residues. The CDR3 loop reads CAIAKGLAGVGDTQYF. The DNA of the CDR3 is TGTGCCATCGCTAAGGGACTAGCGGGAGTTGGAGATACGCAGTATTTT.

This clone was recorded at least ten times. V gene TRBV7-2 combines with J gene TRBJ1-4; 10 nucleotides match TRBD1. The CDR3 extends over 15 amino acids. Germline CDR1 and CDR2: SGHTA and FQGNSA. Germline trimming cut 6 bases from V and 5 bases from J; bases unmatched to any gene: 6. The CDR3 nucleotides read TGTGCCAGCAGACCCTCGACAGGGGGCAATGAAAAACTGTTTTTT. Translating it yields CASRPSTGGNEKLFF.

The V gene is TRBV5-1, the J gene TRBJ2-1; TRBD2 aligns across 7 bases. The trim removed 0 bases at V and 2 bases at J, leaving 2 bases unmatched. Germline V CDR1 and CDR2: SGHRS, YFSETQ. CDR3 length: 15 amino acids. In DNA form, the CDR3 reads TGCGCCAGCAGCTTGGATGGGACTACCTACAATGAGCAGTTCTTC. It yields the protein CASSLDGTTYNEQFF.

This chain joins TRBV10-1 and TRBJ2-2; D may be TRBD1 (6 bases). The V end was cut by 0 bases, the J end by 6 bases, with 8 bases between. The germline CDR1 and CDR2 sequences are WNHNN and SYGVQD (reference sequence). The CDR3 totals 14 residues. CDR3 sequence reads: CASSESTGSGELFF. For the CDR3, the DNA is TGCGCCAGCAGTGAGTCCACAGGGTCCGGGGAGCTGTTTTTT.

This CDR3 reads CASSRPGQGRGGYTF. The CDR3 DNA reads TGTGCCAGCAGCCGACCGGGACAGGGGAGGGGTGGCTACACCTTC. V usage is TRBV4-2 and J usage is TRBJ1-2, with 10 positions matching TRBD1. Trimming removed 4 bases from V and 7 bases from J; junction bases left unmatched: 9. The V gene's germline CDR1 is LGHNA and CDR2 YNFKEQ. The CDR3 has 15 residues.

The genes are TRBV15 and TRBJ2-5; TRBD2 is a possible D gene (6 bases). V was pared by 7 bases and J by 11 bases, with 23 bases between. From germline, CDR1 is LNHNV and CDR2 YYDKDF (reference sequence). The CDR3 loop spans 14 amino acids. This CDR3 is CATNLGRERSGQYF. As DNA, the CDR3 is TGTGCCACCAATCTGGGCAGGGAAAGGAGCGGGCAGTACTTC.

This chain joins TRBV5-1 and TRBJ1-1; D remains unclear. CDR1 is SGHRS, CDR2 YFSETQ, per germline. V was cut by 3 bases and J by 2 bases, with 8 bases left in between. The CDR3 contains 13 residues. The CDR3 is CASSSGSNTEAFF. The CDR3 nucleotides are TGCGCCAGCAGCTCCGGGTCAAACACTGAAGCTTTCTTT.

The chain couples TRBV12-1 to TRBJ2-7; the table calls TRBD2, which could not be checked here. TRBV12-1 is a pseudogene. This CDR3 spans 18 amino acids. The CDR3 DNA follows: TGTGCCAGCAGCTTTGCTCGGTCTCGGGATAGCGGGAAGTACGAGCAGTACTTC. Protein: CASSFARSRDSGKYEQYF.

The count of this clone is one. The rearrangement uses TRBV4-1 and TRBJ2-7, with D uncertain. The CDR3 runs 16 residues. The germline V gene has CDR1 MGHRA and CDR2 YSYEKL. The V gene lost 0 bases and the J gene lost 2 bases, with 14 bases spanning the gap. In DNA form, the CDR3 reads TGCGCCAGCAGCCAAGATCTACCGGCCGAGGCCTACGAGCAGTACTTC. Translated: CASSQDLPAEAYEQYF.

The chain employs TRBV5-4 and TRBJ1-2; 8 bases are shared with TRBD1. The CDR3 loop spans 14 amino acids. Germline-derived CDR1 and CDR2 are SGHNT and YYREEE (reference sequence). With 2 bases clipped from V and 4 bases from J, the junction kept 4 bases outside the gene matches. The CDR3 is CASSFGQGLYGYTF. Here the CDR3 DNA reads TGTGCCAGCAGCTTCGGACAGGGTCTCTATGGCTACACCTTC.

This chain uses TRBV28 with TRBJ1-4; D is uncertain. V lost 3 bases to trimming and J lost 0 bases, with 2 bases between them. The CDR3 has 13 residues. Germline CDR1 and CDR2: MDHEN and SYDVKM. CDR3 protein: CASSFATNEKLFF. The CDR3 nucleotides are TGTGCCAGCAGTTTCGCAACTAATGAAAAACTGTTTTTT.

The table lists this clone with a count of one. The chain carries TRBV5-1 and TRBJ2-1; 9 bases fit TRBD2. Germline V gene lookup returns CDR1 SGHRS and CDR2 YFSETQ. The V and J ends lost 2 bases and 7 bases, in that order; junction bases with no gene match: 10. The CDR3 is made up of 16 amino acids. The CDR3 reads CASSLGAGGPSNEQFF. CDR3 DNA sequence: TGCGCCAGCAGCTTAGGAGCGGGGGGCCCCTCGAATGAGCAGTTCTTC.

The chain's CDR3 is CASSIVGQGQPQHF. The DNA of the CDR3 is TGTGCCAGTAGTATAGTGGGTCAGGGCCAGCCCCAGCATTTT. This chain connects TRBV19 to TRBJ1-5; D might be TRBD1 (5 bases). Germline lookup yields CDR1 LNHDA and CDR2 SQIVND (reference sequence). With 1 base removed from V and 7 bases from J, the gap between germline ends came to 11 bases. The CDR3 contains 14 residues.

This chain connects TRBV18 to TRBJ2-1; D perhaps matches TRBD1 (8 bases). The CDR3 has 16 residues. Germline V gene sequence: CDR1 KGHSH, CDR2 LQKENI. The V end lost 6 bases, the J end lost 9 bases, and 24 bases lay between the germline ends. This CDR3 is CASSPSGDRYIGEQFF. DNA of the CDR3: TGTGCCAGCTCCCCAAGCGGGGACAGGTACATCGGTGAGCAGTTCTTC.